This paragraph reports one T cell receptor beta chain. At least ten counts were recorded for this clone. Its antigen is unknown. Within one base of it there is no much larger clone, and no base qualities were kept. In the germline V gene, CDR1 corresponds to MGHDK and CDR2 to SYGVNS. The germline ends are 11 bases apart after V is trimmed by 6 bases and J by 5 bases. The CDR3 runs 12 residues from the cysteine to the phenylalanine. Of all the DNA, just the CDR3 is kept, 36 bases in frame from base 1. The sample is drawn from a study of shared clonotypes between healthy human individuals (dated by TCRdb to the early 2020s). About the full investigation: Three men and two women, aged 18 to 49 years, made up the cohort. Blood TCR repertoires of roughly 5 healthy adults were deeply sequenced to estimate repertoire size and the extent of clonotype sharing between individuals. To increase sequencing depth and limit assay-specific biases, different laboratories used diverse techniques to prepare libraries and sequence TCR repertoires. Each donor's leukapheresis produced roughly between roughly 0.85 and 9.5 billion PBMCs.

The donors were healthy, HIV-negative adults with no recently reported acute infections or vaccinations. Every donor was a Caucasian adult living in Nashville, Tennessee, USA. In the unsorted samples, some 94 million PBMCs were counted, and genomic DNA was extracted using the QIAamp DNA Blood Mini kit. After blood collection by leukapheresis, PBMCs were isolated using Ficoll-Histopaque density gradient centrifugation and then cryopreserved in the vapor phase of liquid nitrogen. TCR CDR3 regions were amplified from genomic DNA by multiplex PCR using the deep immunoSEQ assay. Genomic DNA extracted from each cell subset was distributed evenly over all wells of several immunoSEQ 96-well plates, and each plate served as one replicate. Each replicate PCR for unsorted PBMC received 250 to 300 ng genomic DNA, equal to 30,000 to 35,000 T cell genomes. Ten immunoSEQ deep assay plates were used to sequence unsorted PBMC genomic DNA. Purified libraries were measured with a Qubit 3.0 fluorometer, size-checked on a Bioanalyzer 2100, and measured again with the KAPA Library Quantification kit. A separate single-read 150-cycle Illumina NextSeq 550 flow cell was used to sequence each immunoSEQ 96-well plate. In the paper's pipeline: Because the immunoSEQ output included only junctional sequences and no quality scores, the filtering could not be the same as the filtering used for full-length reads. Sequences were annotated with PyIR, a Python wrapper for IgBLAST v1.9, using IMGT germline references to assign V/J genes and CDR3. Reads were removed for weak V/J assignments (E-value above 1e-6), missing CDR3, stop codons, out-of-frame junctions, or ambiguous translated residues. V3J clonotypes were defined as sequences sharing the same inferred V gene, J gene, and CDR3 amino acid sequence. Percentage overlap between repertoires was calculated by dividing the number of shared unique clonotypes by the size of the smaller repertoire. Richness of each repertoire was evaluated using RTK rarefaction, the Chao1 estimator, and Recon v2.1 estimates of unobserved clonotypes. The table comes from immuneACCESS by way of TCRdb, which keeps in-frame sequences with V and J called. Part of the clones is missing from these tables; in studies checked, under half for an unresolved V gene and the rest for unknown reasons. V and J calls and clone size are those listed in that table; D and trimming were worked out from the DNA. The sample has roughly 500,000 clones on record, 79% of them singletons. Together, the top ten hold 10% to 15% of the sample.

Results the study describes overall, beyond this receptor: Because the study included a small number of donors, the genetic and exposure-history diversity represented was limited. Pairwise subsampling indicated that sequencing depth was expected to affect the degree of clonotype sharing among donors. Sampling was limited to blood, and TCR repertoires in tissue likely differ from TCR repertoires in blood.

The sequence came from a woman between 35 and 50 years old in good health. Some clones in this sample may be carry-over from other donors' samples. The chain is assembled from TRBV25-1 and TRBJ2-7; the D assignment is uncertain and may be TRBD1 or TRBD2, with 5 bases supporting each. The sequencing input was PBMCs. The CDR3 has the sequence CASSRESDEQYF. The sequenced DNA is TGTGCCAGCAGCAGGGAGTCGGACGAGCAGTACTTC.